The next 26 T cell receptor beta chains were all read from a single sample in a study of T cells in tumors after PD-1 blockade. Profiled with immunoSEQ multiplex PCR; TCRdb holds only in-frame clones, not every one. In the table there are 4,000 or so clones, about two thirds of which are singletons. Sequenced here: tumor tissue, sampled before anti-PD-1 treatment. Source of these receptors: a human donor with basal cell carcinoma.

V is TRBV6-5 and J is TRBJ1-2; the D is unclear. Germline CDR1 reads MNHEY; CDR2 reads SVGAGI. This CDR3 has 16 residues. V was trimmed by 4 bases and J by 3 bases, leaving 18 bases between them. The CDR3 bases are TGTGCCAGCAGTTCGTACTCAGGAGGCTCAGACTATGGCTACACCTTC. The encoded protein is CASSSYSGGSDYGYTF.

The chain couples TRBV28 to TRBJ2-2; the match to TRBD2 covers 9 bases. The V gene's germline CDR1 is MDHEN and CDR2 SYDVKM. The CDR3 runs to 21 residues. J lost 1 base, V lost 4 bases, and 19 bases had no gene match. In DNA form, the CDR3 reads TGTGCCAGCAGTTACGCCCCATACCTACAGCTAGCGGGACTGAACACCGGGGAGCTGTTTTTT. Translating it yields CASSYAPYLQLAGLNTGELFF.

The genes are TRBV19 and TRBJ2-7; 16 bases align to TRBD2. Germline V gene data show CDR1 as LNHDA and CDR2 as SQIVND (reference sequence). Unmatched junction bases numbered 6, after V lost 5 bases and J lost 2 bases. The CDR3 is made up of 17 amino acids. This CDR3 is CASSGTSGRGSAYEQYF. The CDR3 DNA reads TGTGCCAGTAGTGGGACTAGCGGGAGGGGAAGCGCCTACGAGCAGTACTTC.

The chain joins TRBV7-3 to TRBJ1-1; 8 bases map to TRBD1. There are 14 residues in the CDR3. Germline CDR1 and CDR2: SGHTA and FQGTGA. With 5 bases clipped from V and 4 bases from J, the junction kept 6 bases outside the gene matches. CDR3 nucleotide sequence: TGTGCCAGCAGCGAAACAGGGGGAGGCACTGAAGCTTTCTTT. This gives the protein CASSETGGGTEAFF.

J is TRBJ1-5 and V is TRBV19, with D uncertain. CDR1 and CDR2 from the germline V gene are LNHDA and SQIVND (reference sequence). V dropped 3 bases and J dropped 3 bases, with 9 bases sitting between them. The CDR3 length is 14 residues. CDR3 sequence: CASSMRRVNQPQHF. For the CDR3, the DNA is TGTGCCAGTAGTATGAGGAGGGTCAATCAGCCCCAGCATTTT.

The chain's CDR3 is CSVEIPGADTQYF. The CDR3 bases are TGCAGCGTTGAAATACCGGGTGCAGATACGCAGTATTTT. This chain joins TRBV29-1 and TRBJ2-3; no clear D. The V end lost 2 bases, the J end lost 4 bases, and 10 bases lay between the germline ends. The CDR3 has 13 residues. Germline loops: CDR1 SQVTM, CDR2 ANQGSEA.

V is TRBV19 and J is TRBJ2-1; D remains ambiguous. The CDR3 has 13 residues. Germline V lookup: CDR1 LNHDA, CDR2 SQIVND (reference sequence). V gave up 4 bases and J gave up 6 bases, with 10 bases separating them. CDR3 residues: CASSREGRNEQFF. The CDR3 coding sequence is TGTGCCAGTAGTAGGGAAGGGCGCAATGAGCAGTTCTTC. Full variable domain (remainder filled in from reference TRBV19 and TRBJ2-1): DGGITQSPKYLFRKEGQNVTLSCEQNLNHDAMYWYRQDPGQGLRLIYYSQIVNDFQKGDIAEGYSVSREKKESFPLTVTSAQKNPTAFYLCASSREGRNEQFFGPGTRLTVL.

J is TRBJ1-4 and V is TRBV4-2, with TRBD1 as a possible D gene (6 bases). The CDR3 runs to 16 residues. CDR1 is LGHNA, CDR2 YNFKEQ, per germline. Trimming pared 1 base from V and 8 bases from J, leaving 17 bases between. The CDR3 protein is CASSQVSAGAGEKLFF. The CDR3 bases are TGTGCCAGCAGCCAAGTTAGCGCGGGGGCTGGAGAAAAACTGTTTTTT.

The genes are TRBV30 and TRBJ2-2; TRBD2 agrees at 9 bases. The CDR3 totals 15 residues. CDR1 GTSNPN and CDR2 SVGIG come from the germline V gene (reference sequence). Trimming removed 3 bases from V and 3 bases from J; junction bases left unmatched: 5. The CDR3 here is CAWRASGIYTGELFF. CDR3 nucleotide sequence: TGTGCCTGGAGGGCTAGCGGGATATACACCGGGGAGCTGTTTTTT.

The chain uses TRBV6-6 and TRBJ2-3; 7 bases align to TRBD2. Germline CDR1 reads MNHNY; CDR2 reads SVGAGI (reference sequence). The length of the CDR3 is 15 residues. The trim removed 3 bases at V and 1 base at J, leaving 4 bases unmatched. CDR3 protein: CASSYSRGGTDTQYF. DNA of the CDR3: TGTGCCAGCAGTTATTCTCGGGGGGGCACAGATACGCAGTATTTT.

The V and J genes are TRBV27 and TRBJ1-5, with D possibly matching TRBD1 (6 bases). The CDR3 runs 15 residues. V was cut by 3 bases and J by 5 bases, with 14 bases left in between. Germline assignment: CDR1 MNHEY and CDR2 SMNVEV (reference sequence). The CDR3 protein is CASSLDSRSYQPQHF. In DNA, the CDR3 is TGTGCCAGCAGTTTGGACAGCCGATCCTATCAGCCCCAGCATTTT.

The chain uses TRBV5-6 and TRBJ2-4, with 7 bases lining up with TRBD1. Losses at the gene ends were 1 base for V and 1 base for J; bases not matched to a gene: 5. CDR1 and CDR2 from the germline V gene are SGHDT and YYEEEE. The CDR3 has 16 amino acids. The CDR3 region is CASSLPGGVAKNIQYF. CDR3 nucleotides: TGTGCCAGCAGCTTGCCAGGGGGAGTTGCCAAAAACATTCAGTACTTC.

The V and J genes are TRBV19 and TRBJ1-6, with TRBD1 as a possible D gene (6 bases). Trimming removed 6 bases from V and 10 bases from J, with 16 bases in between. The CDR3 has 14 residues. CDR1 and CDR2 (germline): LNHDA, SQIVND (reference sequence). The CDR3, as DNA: TGTGCCAGTAGAAATACAGGGTTAGGGTCACCCCTCCACTTT. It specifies CASRNTGLGSPLHF.

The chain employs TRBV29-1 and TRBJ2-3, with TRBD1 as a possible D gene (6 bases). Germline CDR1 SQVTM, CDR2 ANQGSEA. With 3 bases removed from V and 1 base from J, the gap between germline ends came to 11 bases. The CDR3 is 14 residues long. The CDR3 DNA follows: TGCAGCGTTGATACAGGGTATCGCACAGATACGCAGTATTTT. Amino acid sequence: CSVDTGYRTDTQYF.

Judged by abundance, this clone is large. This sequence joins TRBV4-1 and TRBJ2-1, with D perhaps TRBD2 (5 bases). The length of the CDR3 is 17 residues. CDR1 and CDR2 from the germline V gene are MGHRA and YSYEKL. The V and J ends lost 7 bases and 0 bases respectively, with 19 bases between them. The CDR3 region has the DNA TGCGCCAGCACCCCCGAGGGTCCGTCTAGCTCCTACAATGAGCAGTTCTTC. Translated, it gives CASTPEGPSSSYNEQFF.

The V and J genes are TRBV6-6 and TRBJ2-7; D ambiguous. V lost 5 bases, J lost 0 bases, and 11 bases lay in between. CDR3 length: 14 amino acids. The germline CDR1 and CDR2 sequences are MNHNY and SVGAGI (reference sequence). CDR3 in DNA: TGTGCCAGCAGTGCGGACGGTAGCTCCTACGAGCAGTACTTC. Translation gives CASSADGSSYEQYF.

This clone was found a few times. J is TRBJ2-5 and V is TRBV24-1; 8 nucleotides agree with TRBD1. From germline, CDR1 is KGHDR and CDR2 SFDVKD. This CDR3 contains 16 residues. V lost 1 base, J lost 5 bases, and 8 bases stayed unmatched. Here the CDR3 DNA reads TGTGCCACCAGTGATTTAGAGACAGGGGCACAGGAGACCCAGTACTTC. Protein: CATSDLETGAQETQYF.

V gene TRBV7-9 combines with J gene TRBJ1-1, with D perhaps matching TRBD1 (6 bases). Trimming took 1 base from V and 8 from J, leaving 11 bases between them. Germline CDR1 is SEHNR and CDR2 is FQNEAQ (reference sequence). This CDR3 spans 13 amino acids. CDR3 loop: CASSLGRGSEAFF. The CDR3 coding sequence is TGTGCCAGCAGCTTAGGGAGGGGGTCAGAAGCTTTCTTT.

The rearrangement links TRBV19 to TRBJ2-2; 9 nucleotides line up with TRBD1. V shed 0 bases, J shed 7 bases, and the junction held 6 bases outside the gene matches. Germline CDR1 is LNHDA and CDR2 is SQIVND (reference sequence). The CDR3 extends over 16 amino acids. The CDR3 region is CASSIDRDRADGELFF. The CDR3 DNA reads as TGTGCCAGTAGTATAGATCGGGACAGGGCTGACGGGGAGCTGTTTTTT.

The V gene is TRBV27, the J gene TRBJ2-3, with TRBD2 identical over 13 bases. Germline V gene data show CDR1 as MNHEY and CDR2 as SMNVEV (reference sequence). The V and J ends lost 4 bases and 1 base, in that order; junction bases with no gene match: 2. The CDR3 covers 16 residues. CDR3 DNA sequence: TGTGCCAGCAGTTCCGGGACTAGCGGGGGCACAGATACGCAGTATTTT. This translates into CASSSGTSGGTDTQYF.

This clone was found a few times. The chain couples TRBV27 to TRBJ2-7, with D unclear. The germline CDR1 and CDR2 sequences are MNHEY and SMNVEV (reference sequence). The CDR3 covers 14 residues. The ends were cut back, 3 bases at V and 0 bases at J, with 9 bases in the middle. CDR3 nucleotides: TGTGCCAGCAGTTTTTCCATTAGCTCCTACGAGCAGTACTTC. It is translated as CASSFSISSYEQYF.

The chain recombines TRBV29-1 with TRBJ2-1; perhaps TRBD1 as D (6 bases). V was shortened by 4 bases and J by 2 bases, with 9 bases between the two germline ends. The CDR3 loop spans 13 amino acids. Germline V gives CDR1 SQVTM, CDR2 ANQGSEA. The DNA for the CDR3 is TGCAGCGTTGTGGGGGCTACCTACAATGAGCAGTTCTTC. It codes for CSVVGATYNEQFF.

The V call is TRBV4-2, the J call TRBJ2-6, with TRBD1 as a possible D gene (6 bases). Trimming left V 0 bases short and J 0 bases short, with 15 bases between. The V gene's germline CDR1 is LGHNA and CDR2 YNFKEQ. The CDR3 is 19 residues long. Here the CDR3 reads CASSQEVWTAYSGANVLTF. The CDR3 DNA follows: TGTGCCAGCAGCCAAGAAGTCTGGACAGCCTACTCTGGGGCCAACGTCCTGACTTTC.

The CDR3 reads CASSKGTSGRATNEQFF. CDR3 DNA: TGTGCCAGCAGTAAAGGGACTAGCGGGAGGGCCACAAATGAGCAGTTCTTC. The rearrangement joins TRBV6-1 to TRBJ2-1, with 16 bases fitting TRBD2. CDR1 and CDR2 (germline): MNHNS, SASEGT. The CDR3 loop spans 17 amino acids. With V trimmed by 5 bases and J by 7 bases, 8 bases remained unmatched.

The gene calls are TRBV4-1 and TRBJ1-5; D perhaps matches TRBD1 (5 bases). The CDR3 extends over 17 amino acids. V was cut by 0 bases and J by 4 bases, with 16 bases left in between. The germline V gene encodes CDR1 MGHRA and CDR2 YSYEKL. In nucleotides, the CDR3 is TGCGCCAGCAGCCAAGATTGGGGGTTAAGAGTAAATCAGCCCCAGCATTTT. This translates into CASSQDWGLRVNQPQHF.

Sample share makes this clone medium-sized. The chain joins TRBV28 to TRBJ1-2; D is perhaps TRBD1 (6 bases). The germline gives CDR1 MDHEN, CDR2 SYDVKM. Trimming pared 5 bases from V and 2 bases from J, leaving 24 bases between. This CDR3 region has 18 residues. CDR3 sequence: CASSKAALRWGLNYGYTF. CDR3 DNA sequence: TGTGCCAGCAGTAAGGCCGCACTACGATGGGGGCTAAACTATGGCTACACCTTC.